This entry is about one TCR beta chain. Other nucleotide sequences from this sample produce the same CDR3. The data are from a study of blood T cell repertoires in COVID-19. The wider study: Acute-phase and convalescent COVID-19 samples originated in the United States, Italy and Spain. The analysed material was cDNA or gDNA that came from T cells, B-cell-depleted T cells, or PBMCs.

Seattle enrolled patients during active infection and tracked them longitudinally. Methods used by the authors: Reference gene primer amplification yielded estimated nucleated cell counts. Only in-frame clones appear in the TCRdb table, and some are missing; sequencing was by immunoSEQ multiplex PCR. Clonal size and the V and J genes are those of that table, whereas D and trimming came from the DNA. Seen here are roughly 180,000 clones, roughly 81% observed once, and the top ten hold around 5%. This CDR3 has 15 residues. Germline V gene lookup returns CDR1 MNHEY and CDR2 SVGAGI. Trimming removed 5 bases at V and 3 bases at J, with 16 bases between.

The TCR comes from a woman in her fifties or sixties with COVID-19, enrolled during active disease. The J gene is TRBJ1-1, the V gene TRBV6-5, with D possibly matching TRBD1 (6 bases). The sample comprised peripheral blood. The CDR3 DNA reads TGTGCCAGCAGTATGGTGGGACACCCGGACACTGAAGCTTTCTTT. This gives the protein CASSMVGHPDTEAFF.